What follows is one T cell receptor beta chain and its context. The germline V gene has CDR1 SGHVS and CDR2 FQNEAQ. Trimming shortened V by 5 bases and J by 5 bases, and 15 bases separated the two germline ends. CDR3 length: 14 amino acids. The entry originates in a study of blood T cell repertoires in COVID-19. Only in-frame clones appear in the TCRdb table, and some are missing; sequencing was by immunoSEQ multiplex PCR. Among about 130,000 clones listed, roughly 69% were seen once. Sequencing was performed on peripheral blood. This sequence originates from a woman in her seventies with acute or convalescent COVID-19. J is TRBJ1-1 and V is TRBV7-8; no definite D call. CDR3: CASSIGWRRTEAFF. For the CDR3, the DNA is TGTGCCAGCAGCATAGGGTGGAGGAGGACTGAAGCTTTCTTT.